A single sample gave rise to the 23 T cell receptor beta chains below, sequenced in a study (TCRdb year 2016). Libraries came from RT-PCR. Instrument on record: Illumina MiSeq. TCRdb trimmed public reads at Q25 via fastp, called clones via MiXCR and kept in-frame beta chains. Under each unique CDR3 protein, matching rows form one entry showing the most common genes and DNA. For this sample the table gives about 700,000 distinct CDR3 sequences, of which 14% were detected only once. The ten biggest clones cover 3.6% of the sample. The sequencing sample was made of memory CD4+ T cells from blood. These receptors originate from a female donor in good health, serving as a healthy control.

The rearrangement uses TRBV5-1 and TRBJ2-5; D call uncertain. Germline CDR1 and CDR2: SGHRS and YFSETQ. The V gene lost 4 bases and the J gene lost 2 bases, with 9 bases spanning the gap. The CDR3 has 13 residues. DNA of the CDR3: TGCGCCAGCAGCGAGAACCCACAAGAGACCCAGTACTTC. Its translation: CASSENPQETQYF.

The V call is TRBV5-1, the J call TRBJ1-5; D may be TRBD1 (5 bases). This CDR3 has 15 residues. Per the germline V gene, CDR1 is SGHRS and CDR2 is YFSETQ. V lost 1 base and J lost 2, with 10 bases in between. The CDR3 DNA follows: TGCGCCAGCAGCTTGACCGGGGCGGGCAATCAGCCCCAGCATTTT. It translates to CASSLTGAGNQPQHF.

This chain uses TRBV7-2 with TRBJ2-1; 9 nucleotides line up with TRBD2. Trimming cost V 5 bases and J 5 bases; bases outside gene matches: 7. CDR3 length: 15 residues. CDR1 and CDR2 from the germline V gene are SGHTA and FQGNSA. CDR3 in amino acids: CASSPREGFNNEQFF. The CDR3, as DNA: TGTGCCAGCAGCCCGCGGGAGGGCTTCAACAATGAGCAGTTCTTC. The full variable domain, rest sourced from reference TRBV7-2 and TRBJ2-1, is GAGVSQSPSNKVTEKGKDVELRCDPISGHTALYWYRQSLGQGLEFLIYFQGNSAPDKSGLPSDRFSAERTGGSVSTLTIQRTQQEDSAVYLCASSPREGFNNEQFFGPGTRLTVL.

At least ten counts were recorded for this clonotype. V usage is TRBV5-1 and J usage is TRBJ1-6; possible D gene TRBD1, 5 bases. This CDR3 has 14 amino acids. CDR1 is SGHRS, CDR2 YFSETQ, per germline. Trimming shortened V by 3 bases and J by 8 bases, and 12 bases separated the two germline ends. The CDR3: CASSSGYLDSPLHF. The CDR3 bases are TGCGCCAGCAGCTCAGGGTATTTGGATTCACCCCTCCACTTT.

This clonotype was observed a handful of times. The rearrangement uses TRBV27 and TRBJ2-2; unclear D gene. V shed 6 bases and J shed 2 bases, with 7 bases lying between them. Germline V gene data show CDR1 as MNHEY and CDR2 as SMNVEV (reference sequence). This CDR3 is built from 13 residues. The CDR3 DNA reads as TGTGCCAGCAGGAAGTTAAACACCGGGGAGCTGTTTTTT. Its protein is CASRKLNTGELFF.

There are a few counts of this clonotype. The chain employs TRBV20-1 and TRBJ1-3; D is possibly TRBD1 (6 bases). The CDR3 runs 15 residues. The germline CDR1 and CDR2 sequences are DFQATT and SNEGSKA (reference sequence). V lost 0 bases to trimming and J lost 7 bases, with 16 bases between them. CDR3 protein: CSARDRQVKLNTIYF. The CDR3 bases are TGCAGTGCTAGAGATAGACAGGTTAAATTGAACACCATATATTTT.

This clonotype appeared a few times. J is TRBJ2-5 and V is TRBV20-1; 7 bases align to TRBD1. V gave up 6 bases and J gave up 5 bases; unmatched junction bases: 12. Germline lookup yields CDR1 DFQATT and CDR2 SNEGSKA (reference sequence). The CDR3 is 14 amino acids. The CDR3 bases are TGCAGTGCCCTTACCGGGACAGCTGGGGAGACCCAGTACTTC. Protein: CSALTGTAGETQYF.

This clonotype came up a few times. The genes are TRBV5-1 and TRBJ2-7; 9 bases match TRBD1. Germline V CDR1 and CDR2: SGHRS, YFSETQ. CDR3 length: 17 amino acids. V shed 4 bases and J 0 bases; nucleotides not matched to a gene: 11. CDR3 coding DNA: TGCGCCAGCAGCCGGACAGGGGCCCTACAAAGCTCCTACGAGCAGTACTTC. This gives the protein CASSRTGALQSSYEQYF. Variable domain in full (rest from reference TRBV5-1 and TRBJ2-7): KAGVTQTPRYLIKTRGQQVTLSCSPISGHRSVSWYQQTPGQGLQFLFEYFSETQRNKGNFPGRFSGRQFSNSRSEMNVSTLELGDSALYLCASSRTGALQSSYEQYFGPGTRLTVT.

CDR3 DNA sequence: TGTGCCAGCAGCCCCCCGCGGGGGTGGGCCAAAAACATTCAGTACTTC. As protein: CASSPPRGWAKNIQYF. V usage is TRBV5-6 and J usage is TRBJ2-4; 7 bases are a match to TRBD2. CDR3 length: 16 residues. Per the germline V gene, CDR1 is SGHDT and CDR2 is YYEEEE. After removal of 4 bases from V and 1 base from J, the junction contained 8 bases not matched to a gene.

This clonotype was seen a handful of times. The genes are TRBV7-9 and TRBJ2-5, with TRBD1 identical over 10 bases. CDR1 and CDR2 from the germline V gene are SEHNR and FQNEAQ (reference sequence). V lost 6 bases to trimming and J lost 5 bases; unmatched junction nucleotides: 12. This CDR3 comprises 16 residues. Written as DNA, the CDR3 is TGTGCCAGCAGTTTGGCCCTAGGACAGGGGGTGGAGACCCAGTACTTC. Amino acid sequence: CASSLALGQGVETQYF. The full variable domain, completed using reference TRBV7-9 and TRBJ2-5, is DTGVSQNPRHKITKRGQNVTFRCDPISEHNRLYWYRQTLGQGPEFLTYFQNEAQLEKSRLLSDRFSAERPKGSFSTLEIQRTEQGDSAMYLCASSLALGQGVETQYFGPGTRLLVL.

The table lists this clonotype with many counts. This chain links TRBV4-3 with TRBJ2-2; TRBD1 is a possible D gene (5 bases). The germline V gene has CDR1 LGHNA and CDR2 YSLEER. Trimming took 4 bases from V and 6 from J, leaving 24 bases between them. CDR3 length: 18 residues. For the CDR3, the DNA is TGCGCCAGCAGCCCAAGGGATGGGGCTCACCTAACGGCCGGGGAGCTGTTTTTT. Translated, it gives CASSPRDGAHLTAGELFF.

The CDR3 protein is CSASHREVGQPQHF. The CDR3 nucleotides read TGCAGTGCTAGTCACAGGGAAGTGGGTCAGCCCCAGCATTTT. This chain joins TRBV20-1 and TRBJ1-5; TRBD1 is a possible D gene (6 bases). Germline V CDR1 and CDR2: DFQATT, SNEGSKA (reference sequence). V was clipped by 3 bases and J by 6 bases, with 15 bases between them. CDR3 size: 14 residues.

This chain links TRBV27 with TRBJ2-1; TRBD1 aligns across 9 bases. Germline V gives CDR1 MNHEY, CDR2 SMNVEV (reference sequence). This CDR3 region has 16 residues. J gave up 0 bases and V 5 bases, and 5 bases lay outside the gene matches. CDR3 sequence: CASSRDRATSYNEQFF. In DNA, the CDR3 is TGTGCCAGCAGTAGGGACAGGGCTACCTCCTACAATGAGCAGTTCTTC.

The sample holds a few counts of this clonotype. CDR3 DNA: TGTGCCAGCAGCCCAACCGGGTCGAGTTACGGCTACACCTTC. Translated: CASSPTGSSYGYTF. V usage is TRBV7-2 and J usage is TRBJ1-2; D remains unclear. CDR1 is SGHTA and CDR2 is FQGNSA in the germline V gene. V was trimmed by 5 bases and J by 8 bases, leaving 18 bases between them. The CDR3 consists of 14 residues.

In its sample, this clonotype was seen a few times. The rearrangement links TRBV5-4 to TRBJ2-1, with a possible D match to TRBD2 (6 bases). Germline V gene data show CDR1 as SGHNT and CDR2 as YYREEE (reference sequence). This CDR3 comprises 15 residues. V was shortened by 2 bases and J by 3 bases, with 12 bases between the two germline ends. CDR3 sequence: CASSLAGNNYNEQFF. The CDR3 DNA follows: TGTGCCAGCAGCTTAGCGGGTAATAACTACAATGAGCAGTTCTTC.

This clonotype showed up just a few times. The rearrangement uses TRBV25-1 and TRBJ2-5; 7 positions agree with TRBD2. The germline V gene encodes CDR1 MGHDK and CDR2 SYGVNS. The CDR3 is made up of 14 amino acids. The trim removed 7 bases at V and 7 bases at J, leaving 12 bases unmatched. The CDR3 here is CASKTPRGGATQYF. CDR3 coding DNA: TGTGCCAGCAAGACCCCACGGGGAGGGGCGACCCAGTACTTC.

The gene calls are TRBV20-1 and TRBJ2-1; 13 bases are shared with TRBD2. Germline V lookup: CDR1 DFQATT, CDR2 SNEGSKA (reference sequence). J gave up 6 bases and V 0 bases, and 5 bases lay outside the gene matches. CDR3 length: 16 residues. CDR3 sequence (DNA): TGCAGTGCTAGAGATCGACTAGCGGGAGGTCGCAATGAGCAGTTCTTC. Translating it yields CSARDRLAGGRNEQFF.

The CDR3 is CASRPSGSSYNEQFF. DNA of the CDR3: TGCGCCAGCAGACCTAGCGGGAGCTCCTACAATGAGCAGTTCTTC. V and J are TRBV4-1 and TRBJ2-1; TRBD2 aligns across 10 bases. The V gene end was trimmed by 6 bases and the J gene end by 0 bases; junction bases not matched to a gene: 2. The CDR3 is 15 amino acids. Germline V gives CDR1 MGHRA, CDR2 YSYEKL.

This clonotype was picked up many times. The chain employs TRBV6-5 and TRBJ2-3; D remains unclear. V gave up 6 bases and J gave up 3 bases, with 10 bases separating them. Per germline, CDR1 MNHEY and CDR2 SVGAGI. The CDR3 extends over 13 amino acids. The DNA of the CDR3 is TGTGCCAGCAGACAGTCAAGAACAGATACGCAGTATTTT. Amino acids: CASRQSRTDTQYF.

CDR3 sequence: CASSLTAPRNEQFF. CDR3 nucleotide sequence: TGTGCCAGCAGCTTGACAGCGCCCCGCAATGAGCAGTTCTTC. The rearrangement links TRBV7-2 to TRBJ2-1, with D tentatively TRBD1 (5 bases). Germline values: CDR1 SGHTA, CDR2 FQGNSA. V lost 3 bases, J lost 6 bases, and 12 bases lay in between. This CDR3 has 14 residues. Together with reference TRBV7-2 and TRBJ2-1, the CDR3 gives the full variable domain: GAGVSQSPSNKVTEKGKDVELRCDPISGHTALYWYRQSLGQGLEFLIYFQGNSAPDKSGLPSDRFSAERTGGSVSTLTIQRTQQEDSAVYLCASSLTAPRNEQFFGPGTRLTVL.

The chain is built from TRBV30 and TRBJ1-5; TRBD1 is a possible D gene (5 bases). V lost 4 bases, J lost 2 bases, and 18 bases lay in between. The germline CDR1 and CDR2 sequences are GTSNPN and SVGIG (reference sequence). There are 16 residues in the CDR3. In DNA, the CDR3 is TGTGCCTGGAATATTAGGTACGGGGGGGGCAATCAGCCCCAGCATTTT. It is translated as CAWNIRYGGGNQPQHF.

This clonotype was observed at least ten times. The chain couples TRBV20-1 to TRBJ2-7, with 14 bases identical to TRBD2. Looked up from germline, CDR1 is DFQATT and CDR2 is SNEGSKA (reference sequence). V lost 4 bases, J lost 3 bases, and 5 bases stayed unmatched. The CDR3 length is 15 residues. DNA of the CDR3: TGCAGTGCTACCCTAGGGACTAGCGGGAGCTACGAGCAGTACTTC. Amino acids: CSATLGTSGSYEQYF.

V gene TRBV2 combines with J gene TRBJ2-3; D remains unclear. The CDR3 loop spans 14 amino acids. Germline CDR1 SNHLY, CDR2 FYNNEI. Deletions cut 2 bases from V and 5 bases from J, with 11 bases between. CDR3 residues: CASSEQLSGDTQYF. The DNA for the CDR3 is TGTGCCAGCAGTGAACAGCTTTCGGGAGATACGCAGTATTTT.